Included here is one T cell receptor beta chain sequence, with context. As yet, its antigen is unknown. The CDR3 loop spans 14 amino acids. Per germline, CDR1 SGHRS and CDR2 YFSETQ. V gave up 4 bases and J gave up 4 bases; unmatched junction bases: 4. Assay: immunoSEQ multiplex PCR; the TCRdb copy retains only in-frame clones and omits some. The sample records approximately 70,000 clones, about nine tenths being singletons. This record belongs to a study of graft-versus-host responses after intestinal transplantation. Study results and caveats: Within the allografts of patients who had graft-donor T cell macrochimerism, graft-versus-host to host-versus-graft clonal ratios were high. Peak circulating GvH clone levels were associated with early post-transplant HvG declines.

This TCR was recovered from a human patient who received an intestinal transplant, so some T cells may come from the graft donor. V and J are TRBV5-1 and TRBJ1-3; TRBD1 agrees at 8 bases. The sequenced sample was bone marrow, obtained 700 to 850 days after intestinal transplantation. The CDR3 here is CASSQTGAGNTIYF. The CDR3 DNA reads TGCGCCAGCAGCCAGACAGGGGCAGGAAACACCATATATTTT.